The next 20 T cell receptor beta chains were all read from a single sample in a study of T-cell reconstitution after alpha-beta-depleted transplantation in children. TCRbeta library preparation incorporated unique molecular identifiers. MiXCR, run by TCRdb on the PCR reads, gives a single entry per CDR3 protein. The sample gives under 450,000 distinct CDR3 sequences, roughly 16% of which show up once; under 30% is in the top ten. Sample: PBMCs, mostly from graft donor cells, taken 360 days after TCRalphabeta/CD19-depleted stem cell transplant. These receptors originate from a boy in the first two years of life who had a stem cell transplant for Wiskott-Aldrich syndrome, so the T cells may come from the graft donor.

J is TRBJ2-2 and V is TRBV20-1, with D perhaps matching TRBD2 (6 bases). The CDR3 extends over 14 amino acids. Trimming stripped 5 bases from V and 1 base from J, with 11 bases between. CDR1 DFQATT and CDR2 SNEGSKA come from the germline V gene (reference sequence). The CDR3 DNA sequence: TGCAGTGCTCGGGACTTCCGGAACACCGGGGAGCTGTTTTTT. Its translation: CSARDFRNTGELFF.

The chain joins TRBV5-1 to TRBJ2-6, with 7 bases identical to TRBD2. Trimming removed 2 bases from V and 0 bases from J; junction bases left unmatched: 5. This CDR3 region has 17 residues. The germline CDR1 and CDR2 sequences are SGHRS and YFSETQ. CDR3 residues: CASSFPGLSSGANVLTF. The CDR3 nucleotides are TGCGCCAGCAGCTTCCCGGGACTATCCTCTGGGGCCAACGTCCTGACTTTC.

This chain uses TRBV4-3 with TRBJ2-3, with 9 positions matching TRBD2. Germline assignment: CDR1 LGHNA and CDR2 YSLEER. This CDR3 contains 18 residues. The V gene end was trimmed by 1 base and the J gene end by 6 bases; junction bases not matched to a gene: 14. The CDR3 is CASSQGLLPGLAADTQYF. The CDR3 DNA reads TGCGCCAGCAGCCAAGGCCTCCTACCGGGACTAGCCGCCGATACGCAGTATTTT.

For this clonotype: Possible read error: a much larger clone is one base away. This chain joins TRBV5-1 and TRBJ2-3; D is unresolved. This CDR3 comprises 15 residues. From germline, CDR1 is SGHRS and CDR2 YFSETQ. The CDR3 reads CGSSLQSASTDTQYF. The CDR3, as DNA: TGCGGCAGCAGCTTACAAAGCGCGAGCACAGATACGCAGTATTTT. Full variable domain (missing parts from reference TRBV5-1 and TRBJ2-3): KAGVTQTPRYLIKTRGQQVTLSCSPISGHRSVSWYQQTPGQGLQFLFEYFSETQRNKGNFPGRFSGRQFSNSRSEMNVSTLELGDSALYLCGSSLQSASTDTQYFGPGTRLTVL.

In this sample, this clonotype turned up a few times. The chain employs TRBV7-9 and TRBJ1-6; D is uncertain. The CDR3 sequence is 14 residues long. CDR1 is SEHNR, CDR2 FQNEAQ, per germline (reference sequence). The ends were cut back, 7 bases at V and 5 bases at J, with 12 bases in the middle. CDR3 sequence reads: CASTREVNNSPLHF. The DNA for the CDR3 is TGTGCCAGCACCCGGGAAGTTAATAATTCACCCCTCCACTTT.

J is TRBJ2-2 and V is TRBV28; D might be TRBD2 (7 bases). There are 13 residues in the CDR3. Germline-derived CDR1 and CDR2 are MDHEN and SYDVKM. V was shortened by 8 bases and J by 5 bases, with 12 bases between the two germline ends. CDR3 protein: CASGGAGTGELFF. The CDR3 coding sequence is TGTGCCAGCGGGGGGGCCGGAACCGGGGAGCTGTTTTTT. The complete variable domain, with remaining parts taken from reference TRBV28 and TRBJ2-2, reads DVKVTQSSRYLVKRTGEKVFLECVQDMDHENMFWYRQDPGLGLRLIYFSYDVKMKEKGDIPEGYSVSREKKERFSLILESASTNQTSMYLCASGGAGTGELFFGEGSRLTVL.

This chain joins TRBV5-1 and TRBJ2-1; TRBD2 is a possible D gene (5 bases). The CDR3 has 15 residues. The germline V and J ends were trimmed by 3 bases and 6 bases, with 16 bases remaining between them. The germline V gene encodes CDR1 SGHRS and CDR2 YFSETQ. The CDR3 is CASSSGGTFSNEQFF. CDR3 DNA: TGCGCCAGCAGCTCTGGAGGTACTTTCTCCAATGAGCAGTTCTTC.

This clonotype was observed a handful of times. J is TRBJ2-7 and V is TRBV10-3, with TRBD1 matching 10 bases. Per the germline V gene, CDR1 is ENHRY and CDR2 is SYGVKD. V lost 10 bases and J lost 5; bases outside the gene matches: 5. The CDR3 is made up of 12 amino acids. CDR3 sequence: CATRTGGHEQYF. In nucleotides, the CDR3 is TGTGCCACAAGGACAGGGGGTCACGAGCAGTACTTC.

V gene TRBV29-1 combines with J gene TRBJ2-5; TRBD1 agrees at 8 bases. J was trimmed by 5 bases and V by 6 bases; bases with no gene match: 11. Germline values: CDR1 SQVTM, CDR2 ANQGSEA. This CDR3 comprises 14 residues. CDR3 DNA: TGCAGCGTAAGGACAGGGAGATCGGTGGAGACCCAGTACTTC. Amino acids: CSVRTGRSVETQYF.

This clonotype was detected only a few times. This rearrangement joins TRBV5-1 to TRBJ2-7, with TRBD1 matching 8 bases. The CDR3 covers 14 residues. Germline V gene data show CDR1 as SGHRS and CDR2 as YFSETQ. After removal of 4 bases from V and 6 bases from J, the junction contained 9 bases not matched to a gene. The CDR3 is CASSSRTGISEQYF. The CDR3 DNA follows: TGCGCCAGCAGCAGCCGGACAGGGATAAGCGAGCAGTACTTC.

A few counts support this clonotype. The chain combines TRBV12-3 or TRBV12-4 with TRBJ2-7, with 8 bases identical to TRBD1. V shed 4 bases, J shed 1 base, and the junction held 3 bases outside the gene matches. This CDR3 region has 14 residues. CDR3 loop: CASSWTGPSYEQYF. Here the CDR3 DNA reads TGTGCCAGCAGTTGGACAGGGCCTTCCTACGAGCAGTACTTC.

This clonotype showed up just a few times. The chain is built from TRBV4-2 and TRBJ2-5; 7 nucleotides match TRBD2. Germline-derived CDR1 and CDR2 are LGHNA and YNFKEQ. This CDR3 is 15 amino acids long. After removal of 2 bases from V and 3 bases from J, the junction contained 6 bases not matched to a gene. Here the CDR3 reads CASSQFRGGKETQYF. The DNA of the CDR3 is TGTGCCAGCAGCCAATTCCGGGGAGGGAAAGAGACCCAGTACTTC.

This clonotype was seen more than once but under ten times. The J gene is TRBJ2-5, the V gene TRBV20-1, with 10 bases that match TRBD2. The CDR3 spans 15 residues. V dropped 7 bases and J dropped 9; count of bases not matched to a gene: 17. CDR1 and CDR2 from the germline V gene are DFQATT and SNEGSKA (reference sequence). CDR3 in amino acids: CSVRAGGGLLTAQYF. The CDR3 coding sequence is TGCAGTGTTCGAGCGGGGGGGGGTTTACTAACGGCCCAGTACTTC.

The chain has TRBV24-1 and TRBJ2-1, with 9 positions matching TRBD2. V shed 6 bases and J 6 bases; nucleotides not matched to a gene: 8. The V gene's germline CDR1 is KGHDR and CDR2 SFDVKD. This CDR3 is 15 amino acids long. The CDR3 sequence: CATSPSGTGLNEQFF. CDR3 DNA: TGTGCCACCAGTCCTAGCGGGACGGGACTCAATGAGCAGTTCTTC.

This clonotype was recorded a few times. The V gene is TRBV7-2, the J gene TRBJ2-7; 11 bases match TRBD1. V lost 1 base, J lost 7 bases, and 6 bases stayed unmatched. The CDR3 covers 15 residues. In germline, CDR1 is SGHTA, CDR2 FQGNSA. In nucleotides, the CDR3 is TGTGCCAGCAGCTTAGGGGGGACAGGGGGAAGGGAGCAGTACTTC. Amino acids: CASSLGGTGGREQYF.

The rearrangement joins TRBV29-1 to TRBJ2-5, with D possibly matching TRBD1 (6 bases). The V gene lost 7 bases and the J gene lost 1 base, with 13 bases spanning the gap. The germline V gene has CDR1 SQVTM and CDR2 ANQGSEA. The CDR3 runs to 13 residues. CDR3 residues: CSAHRDTQETQYF. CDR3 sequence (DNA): TGCAGCGCCCACCGGGACACCCAAGAGACCCAGTACTTC.

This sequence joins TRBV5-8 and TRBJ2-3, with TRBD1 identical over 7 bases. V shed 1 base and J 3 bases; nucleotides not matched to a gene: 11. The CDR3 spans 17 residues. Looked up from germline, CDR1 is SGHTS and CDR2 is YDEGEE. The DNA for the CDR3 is TGTGCCAGCAGCTTGTTCCCGCAGGGGGTCCGAACAGATACGCAGTATTTT. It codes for CASSLFPQGVRTDTQYF. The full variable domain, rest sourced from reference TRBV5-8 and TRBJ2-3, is EAGVTQSPTHLIKTRGQQATLRCSPISGHTSVYWYQQALGLGLQFLLWYDEGEERNRGNFPPRFSGRQFPNYSSELNVNALELEDSALYLCASSLFPQGVRTDTQYFGPGTRLTVL.

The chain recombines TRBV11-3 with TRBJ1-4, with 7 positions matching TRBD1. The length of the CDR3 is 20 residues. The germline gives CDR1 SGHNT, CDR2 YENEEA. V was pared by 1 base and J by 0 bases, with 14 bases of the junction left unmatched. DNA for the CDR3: TGTGCCAGCAGCTTAGGAAAGGGTCAGGGGGAAGAAGCAACTAATGAAAAACTGTTTTTT. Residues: CASSLGKGQGEEATNEKLFF.

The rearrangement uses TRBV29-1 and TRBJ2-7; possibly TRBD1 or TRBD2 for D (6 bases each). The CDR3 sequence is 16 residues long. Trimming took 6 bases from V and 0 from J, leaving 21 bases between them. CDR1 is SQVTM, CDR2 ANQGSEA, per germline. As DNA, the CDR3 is TGCAGCGTACTCGCAGGGGAGGCTTTTTTCTCCTACGAGCAGTACTTC. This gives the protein CSVLAGEAFFSYEQYF.

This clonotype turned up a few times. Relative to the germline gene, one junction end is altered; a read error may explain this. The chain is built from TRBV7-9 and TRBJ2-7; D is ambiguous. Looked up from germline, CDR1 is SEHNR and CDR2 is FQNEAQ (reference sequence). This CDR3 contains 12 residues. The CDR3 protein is CASSLDSFEQYF. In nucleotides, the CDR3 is TGTGCCAGCAGCTTAGATTCCTTCGAGCAGTACTTC.